Following are 31 T cell receptor beta chains from one sample sequenced in a study. Tregs were sorted as CD4+CD25+CD127-/low cells. TCRdb reprocessed the 5' RACE reads with MiXCR, giving one entry per CDR3 protein. The sample consists of 9,500 to 15,000 distinct CDR3 sequences, 51% of them appearing once. Sequenced: tumor-infiltrating Tregs sorted from the breast tumor. The receptor source for this set is a female donor with breast cancer.

This sequence joins TRBV6-5 and TRBJ1-1; tentative D call: TRBD1 (5 bases). In germline, CDR1 is MNHEY, CDR2 SVGAGI. The CDR3 sequence is 11 residues long. V was trimmed by 2 bases and J by 9 bases, leaving 7 bases between them. The CDR3 bases are TGTGCCAGCAGTTACGGGACCAAAGCTTTCTTT. Encoded protein: CASSYGTKAFF.

The table lists this clonotype with a few counts. V usage is TRBV5-6 and J usage is TRBJ2-5; 11 positions agree with TRBD2. Germline CDR1 is SGHDT and CDR2 is YYEEEE. The V segment lost 2 bases and the J segment 5 bases; nucleotides outside the gene matches: 8. The CDR3 runs to 16 residues. The DNA of the CDR3 is TGTGCCAGCAGCTTCGAGCCTAGCGGGAGGTTGGAGACCCAGTACTTC. Amino acid sequence: CASSFEPSGRLETQYF.

V usage is TRBV27 and J usage is TRBJ2-6; perhaps TRBD1 as D (6 bases). V was clipped by 5 bases and J by 2 bases, with 25 bases between them. Germline loops: CDR1 MNHEY, CDR2 SMNVEV (reference sequence). CDR3 length: 20 amino acids. The CDR3 loop reads CASSQNPSQTGRPGANVLTF. The CDR3 bases are TGTGCCAGCAGTCAGAACCCCAGCCAGACAGGCCGCCCTGGGGCCAACGTCCTGACTTTC.

This clonotype was seen more than once but under ten times. V and J are TRBV7-6 and TRBJ2-1; maybe TRBD2 (5 bases). V was shortened by 5 bases and J by 11 bases, with 31 bases between the two germline ends. Germline CDR1 reads SGHVS; CDR2 reads FNYEAQ. The CDR3 totals 18 residues. The CDR3 nucleotides are TGTGCCAGCAGCCTAAAAGCGAGGGTCTTCAAGGCGTCCGATAAGCAGTTCTTC. It specifies CASSLKARVFKASDKQFF.

This chain links TRBV12-3 or TRBV12-4 with TRBJ1-5; D is unresolved. The ends were cut back, 2 bases at V and 4 bases at J, with 6 bases in the middle. The CDR3 is 13 residues long. The CDR3 reads CASSLTGNQPQHF. CDR3 sequence (DNA): TGTGCCAGCAGTTTAACGGGGAATCAGCCCCAGCATTTT.

This clonotype was seen only a few times. The V call is TRBV10-3, the J call TRBJ2-2, with D unclear. This CDR3 has 13 amino acids. Germline V gene lookup returns CDR1 ENHRY and CDR2 SYGVKD. The V gene lost 9 bases and the J gene lost 0 bases, with 8 bases spanning the gap. In DNA form, the CDR3 reads TGTGCCATAAGGACGACGAACACCGGGGAGCTGTTTTTT. Protein: CAIRTTNTGELFF.

V is TRBV10-3 and J is TRBJ2-1; a possible D gene is TRBD1 (5 bases). Trimming removed 9 bases from V and 3 bases from J, with 15 bases in between. This CDR3 has 14 residues. Germline V gene data show CDR1 as ENHRY and CDR2 as SYGVKD. The CDR3 sequence is CAINNAGNYNEQFF. The CDR3 coding sequence is TGTGCCATTAATAACGCAGGGAACTACAATGAGCAGTTCTTC.

The chain carries TRBV20-1 and TRBJ1-5; the D gene is possibly TRBD1 (5 bases). The V end was cut by 6 bases, the J end by 5 bases, with 11 bases between. Germline-derived CDR1 and CDR2 are DFQATT and SNEGSKA (reference sequence). CDR3 length: 12 amino acids. The CDR3 here is CSATGTHQPQHF. CDR3 sequence (DNA): TGCAGTGCCACCGGGACCCATCAGCCCCAGCATTTT.

In its sample, this clonotype was seen once. The chain employs TRBV7-2 and TRBJ1-5; D gene unclear. The CDR3 covers 13 residues. Trimming removed 2 bases at V and 7 bases at J, with 9 bases between. Germline V gives CDR1 SGHTA, CDR2 FQGNSA. Here the CDR3 DNA reads TGTGCCAGCAGCTTAAGGCGTTGGCAGCCCCAGCATTTT. Amino acid sequence: CASSLRRWQPQHF.

This rearrangement joins TRBV20-1 to TRBJ2-1; 8 bases agree with TRBD1. The length of the CDR3 is 16 residues. CDR1 is DFQATT, CDR2 SNEGSKA, per germline (reference sequence). The V segment lost 5 bases and the J segment 6 bases; nucleotides outside the gene matches: 15. This CDR3 is CSALDSRQGIRNEQFF. Here the CDR3 DNA reads TGCAGTGCTCTAGATTCCCGACAGGGGATTCGCAATGAGCAGTTCTTC.

This chain joins TRBV3-1 and TRBJ2-1; 8 bases are a match to TRBD1. The trim removed 0 bases at V and 4 bases at J, leaving 8 bases unmatched. The CDR3 loop spans 17 amino acids. Germline V gene sequence: CDR1 LGHDT, CDR2 YNNKEL (reference sequence). DNA of the CDR3: TGTGCCAGCAGCCAAGACCCCCCCACAGGGGGATACAATGAGCAGTTCTTC. Residues: CASSQDPPTGGYNEQFF.

The V call is TRBV5-1, the J call TRBJ2-3; tentatively, D is TRBD1 or TRBD2 (5 bases each). Germline V lookup: CDR1 SGHRS, CDR2 YFSETQ. Trimming removed 4 bases from V and 6 bases from J, with 21 bases in between. This CDR3 spans 16 amino acids. The CDR3 here is CASSTLRDVATDTQYF. CDR3 nucleotides: TGCGCCAGCAGCACCCTTCGGGACGTAGCGACGGATACGCAGTATTTT.

The chain couples TRBV18 to TRBJ1-3; D gene ambiguous. The CDR3 spans 16 residues. V lost 0 bases to trimming and J lost 1 base, with 10 bases between them. Germline CDR1 reads KGHSH; CDR2 reads LQKENI. The CDR3 is CASSPPSRHSGNTIYF. CDR3 sequence (DNA): TGTGCCAGCTCACCACCGAGTCGCCATTCTGGAAACACCATATATTTT.

This clonotype was seen more than once but under ten times. This sequence joins TRBV7-6 and TRBJ2-1; tentatively, D is TRBD1 (5 bases). Germline-derived CDR1 and CDR2 are SGHVS and FNYEAQ. V was cut by 5 bases and J by 6 bases, with 17 bases left in between. The CDR3 spans 15 residues. The CDR3 sequence is CASSLGPSQGNEQFF. The CDR3 bases are TGTGCCAGCAGCCTAGGGCCTAGTCAGGGCAATGAGCAGTTCTTC. Complete variable domain (other parts from reference TRBV7-6 and TRBJ2-1): GAGVSQSPRYKVTKRGQDVALRCDPISGHVSLYWYRQALGQGPEFLTYFNYEAQQDKSGLPNDRFSAERPEGSISTLTIQRTEQRDSAMYRCASSLGPSQGNEQFFGPGTRLTVL.

V usage is TRBV12-3 or TRBV12-4 and J usage is TRBJ1-4; 8 bases are a match to TRBD1. The CDR3 consists of 13 residues. V gave up 6 bases and J gave up 11 bases; unmatched junction bases: 8. This CDR3 reads CASSPGQGAKLFF. In DNA, the CDR3 is TGTGCCAGCAGCCCTGGACAGGGCGCGAAACTGTTTTTT.

This clonotype was seen a few times. V usage is TRBV29-1 and J usage is TRBJ2-7, with a tentative D call TRBD2 (6 bases). V was trimmed by 6 bases and J by 6 bases, leaving 18 bases between them. This CDR3 has 13 residues. Germline V CDR1 and CDR2: SQVTM, ANQGSEA. The CDR3 nucleotides read TGCAGCGTAACGGGACTGTCCTATTTCGAGCAGTACTTC. Amino acids: CSVTGLSYFEQYF.

CDR3 amino acids: CSVVAGLSYNEQFF. DNA of the CDR3: TGCAGCGTTGTAGCGGGCCTCTCCTACAATGAGCAGTTCTTC. The chain combines TRBV29-1 with TRBJ2-1; 7 bases are a match to TRBD2. J was trimmed by 0 bases and V by 4 bases; bases with no gene match: 3. The germline V gene has CDR1 SQVTM and CDR2 ANQGSEA. This CDR3 comprises 14 residues.

J is TRBJ2-1 and V is TRBV7-3, with D possibly TRBD2 on 5 matching bases. This CDR3 spans 15 amino acids. CDR1 and CDR2 from the germline V gene are SGHTA and FQGTGA. Trimming shortened V by 6 bases and J by 1 base, and 13 bases separated the two germline ends. The CDR3 sequence is CASRYSEGSYNEQFF. The CDR3 nucleotides are TGTGCCAGCAGGTATAGCGAAGGGTCCTACAATGAGCAGTTCTTC.

The chain links TRBV20-1 to TRBJ2-1; possibly TRBD1 or TRBD2 for D (5 bases each). V was shortened by 3 bases and J by 2 bases, with 14 bases between the two germline ends. CDR3 length: 15 amino acids. From germline, CDR1 is DFQATT and CDR2 SNEGSKA (reference sequence). In nucleotides, the CDR3 is TGCAGTGCTAGGATACGGCAGGGACCCTACAATGAGCAGTTCTTC. This codes for CSARIRQGPYNEQFF.

To note about this clonotype: The junction does not match germline at one end; this may be a read error. The chain links TRBV19 to TRBJ1-1, with D unresolved. The CDR3 covers 16 residues. Per the germline V gene, CDR1 is LNHDA and CDR2 is SQIVND (reference sequence). The CDR3 region has the DNA TGTGCCAGTAGTATTCGTGCCCCCCATATGAACACAGAAGCTTCCTTT. Protein sequence: CASSIRAPHMNTEASF.

The genes are TRBV7-2 and TRBJ1-1; D may be TRBD1 (6 bases). The V and J ends lost 1 base and 7 bases respectively, with 10 bases between them. From germline, CDR1 is SGHTA and CDR2 FQGNSA. The CDR3 is made up of 13 amino acids. CDR3 amino acids: CASSLVGAGEAFF. DNA of the CDR3: TGTGCCAGCAGCTTAGTGGGGGCTGGTGAAGCTTTCTTT.

This chain uses TRBV6-1 with TRBJ2-1; D assignment may be TRBD1 or TRBD2 (5 bases each). The germline V and J ends were trimmed by 4 bases and 9 bases, with 16 bases remaining between them. CDR1 and CDR2 from the germline V gene are MNHNS and SASEGT. This CDR3 region has 14 residues. CDR3 residues: CASSVWSGTGEQFF. The CDR3 DNA sequence: TGTGCCAGCAGTGTATGGTCGGGAACAGGTGAGCAGTTCTTC.

This clonotype was counted once. This sequence joins TRBV20-1 and TRBJ2-3; D not certain. Germline lookup yields CDR1 DFQATT and CDR2 SNEGSKA (reference sequence). The CDR3 contains 10 residues. The V end lost 6 bases, the J end lost 10 bases, and 11 bases lay between the germline ends. The CDR3 DNA follows: TGCAGTGCCGCAGGCTATTCGCAGTATTTT. Protein sequence: CSAAGYSQYF.

The chain recombines TRBV7-2 with TRBJ1-5; D may be TRBD1 (5 bases). Trimming took off 1 base at V and 6 bases at J, with 7 bases between the two ends. Germline V gene sequence: CDR1 SGHTA, CDR2 FQGNSA. The CDR3 consists of 13 residues. The CDR3 protein is CASSLEGSQPQHF. The CDR3 nucleotides are TGTGCCAGCAGCTTAGAGGGGTCTCAGCCCCAGCATTTT.

The rearrangement uses TRBV15 and TRBJ2-3; D may be TRBD2 (6 bases). The CDR3 has 16 residues. V lost 5 bases and J 3 bases, leaving 18 bases between the germline ends. Germline CDR1 reads LNHNV; CDR2 reads YYDKDF (reference sequence). As DNA, the CDR3 is TGTGCCACCAGCGGGAGTGGGGCGGCGGGGACAGATACGCAGTATTTT. It specifies CATSGSGAAGTDTQYF.

This chain uses TRBV6-4 with TRBJ2-2; 8 nucleotides agree with TRBD2. The CDR3 is 13 residues long. The trim removed 5 bases at V and 4 bases at J, leaving 0 bases unmatched. From germline, CDR1 is MRHNA and CDR2 SNTAGT. CDR3 sequence: CASSSGSTGELFF. The CDR3 nucleotides read TGTGCCAGCAGTAGCGGGAGCACCGGGGAGCTGTTTTTT.

The chain employs TRBV20-1 and TRBJ1-2; 8 bases fit TRBD1. Trimming cost V 6 bases and J 8 bases; bases outside gene matches: 8. Germline assignment: CDR1 DFQATT and CDR2 SNEGSKA (reference sequence). This CDR3 is 12 amino acids long. CDR3 nucleotide sequence: TGCAGTGCGCGTGACAGGGGATACGGCTACACCTTC. Amino acid sequence: CSARDRGYGYTF.

In this sample, this clonotype turned up a few times. This chain uses TRBV7-6 with TRBJ2-2; the match to TRBD1 covers 7 bases. Germline-derived CDR1 and CDR2 are SGHVS and FNYEAQ. V shed 5 bases, J shed 3 bases, and the junction held 15 bases outside the gene matches. This CDR3 is built from 18 residues. The CDR3 is CASSQITGVLTYTGELFF. The CDR3 DNA is TGTGCCAGCAGCCAAATCACAGGGGTCCTAACCTACACCGGGGAGCTGTTTTTT.

The J gene is TRBJ2-7, the V gene TRBV6-5; possibly TRBD2 for D (6 bases). CDR1 is MNHEY and CDR2 is SVGAGI in the germline V gene. The CDR3 length is 15 residues. The V end was cut by 0 bases, the J end by 3 bases, with 12 bases between. The CDR3 reads CASSYSPSVNYEQYF. DNA of the CDR3: TGTGCCAGCAGTTACTCACCTAGCGTCAACTACGAGCAGTACTTC.

This clonotype was recorded a few times. The V and J genes are TRBV6-2 or TRBV6-3 and TRBJ2-1; 7 nucleotides match TRBD2. V was clipped by 2 bases and J by 5 bases; unmatched bases: 3. From germline, CDR1 is MNHEY and CDR2 SVGEGT. The CDR3 has 14 residues. The CDR3, as DNA: TGTGCCAGCAGTTACGCTAGCGGCAACAATGAGCAGTTCTTC. It specifies CASSYASGNNEQFF.

The chain is built from TRBV7-9 and TRBJ1-2; 8 nucleotides align to TRBD1. V was clipped by 4 bases and J by 0 bases; unmatched bases: 10. CDR3 length: 17 residues. Germline-derived CDR1 and CDR2 are SEHNR and FQNEAQ (reference sequence). In nucleotides, the CDR3 is TGTGCCAGCAGCTCGGGGCAGGGGGCCCTTGCTAACTATGGCTACACCTTC. As protein: CASSSGQGALANYGYTF. The variable domain in full, with the rest retrieved from reference TRBV7-9 and TRBJ1-2, is DTGVSQNPRHKITKRGQNVTFRCDPISEHNRLYWYRQTLGQGPEFLTYFQNEAQLEKSRLLSDRFSAERPKGSFSTLEIQRTEQGDSAMYLCASSSGQGALANYGYTFGSGTRLTVV.